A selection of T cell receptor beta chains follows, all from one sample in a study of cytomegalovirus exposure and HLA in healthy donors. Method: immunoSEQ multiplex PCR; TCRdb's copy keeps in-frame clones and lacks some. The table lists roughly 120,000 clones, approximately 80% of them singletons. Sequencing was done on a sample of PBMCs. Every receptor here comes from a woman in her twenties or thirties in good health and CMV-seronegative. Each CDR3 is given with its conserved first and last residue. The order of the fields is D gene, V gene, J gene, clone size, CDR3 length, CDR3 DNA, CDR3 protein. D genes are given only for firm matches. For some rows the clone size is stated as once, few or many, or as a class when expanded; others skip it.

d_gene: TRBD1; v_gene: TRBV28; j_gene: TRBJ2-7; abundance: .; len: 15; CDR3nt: TGTGCCAGCAGTGGTGGGTGGGACAGGGCCTACGAGCAGTACTTC; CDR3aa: CASSGGWDRAYEQYF
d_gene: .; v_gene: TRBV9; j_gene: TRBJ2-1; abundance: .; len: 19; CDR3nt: TGTGCCAGCAGCGTAACTAACGACCCTAGAGTCGGCTCCTACAATGAGCAGTTCTTC; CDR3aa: CASSVTNDPRVGSYNEQFF
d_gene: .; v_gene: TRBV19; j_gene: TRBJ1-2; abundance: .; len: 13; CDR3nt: TGTGCCAGTAGTGAGACAGACTTTGGTGGCTACACCTTC; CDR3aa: CASSETDFGGYTF
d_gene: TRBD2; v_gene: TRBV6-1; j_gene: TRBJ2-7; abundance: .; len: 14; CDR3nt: TGTGCCAGCACCCGGGGGACTAGCGGGAGTGTGGAGTACTTC; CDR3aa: CASTRGTSGSVEYF
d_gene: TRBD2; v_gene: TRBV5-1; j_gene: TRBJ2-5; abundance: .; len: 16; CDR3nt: TGCGCCAGCAGCTTAGGGAGTCTAGCGGCGCAAGAGACCCAGTACTTC; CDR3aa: CASSLGSLAAQETQYF
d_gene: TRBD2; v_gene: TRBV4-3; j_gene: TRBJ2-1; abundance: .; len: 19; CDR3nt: TGCGCCAGCAGCCAAGACCCTGTCCCGGGACTAGCGGGATACAATGAGCAGTTCTTC; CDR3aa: CASSQDPVPGLAGYNEQFF
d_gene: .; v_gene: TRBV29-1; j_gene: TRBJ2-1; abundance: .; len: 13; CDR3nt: TGCAGCTCCGGACTCAACGCGGGCAATGAGCAGTTCTTC; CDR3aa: CSSGLNAGNEQFF
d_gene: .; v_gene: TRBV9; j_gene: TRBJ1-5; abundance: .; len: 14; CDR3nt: TGTGCCAGCAGCCCCGACAGGATCAATCAGCCCCAGCATTTT; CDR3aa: CASSPDRINQPQHF
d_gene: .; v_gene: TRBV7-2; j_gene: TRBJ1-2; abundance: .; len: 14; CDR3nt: TGTGCCAGCAGCTTCGGGGGAACTAACTATGGCTACACCTTC; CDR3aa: CASSFGGTNYGYTF
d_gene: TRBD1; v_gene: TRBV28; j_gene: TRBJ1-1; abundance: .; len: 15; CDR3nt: TGTGCCAGCAGTTTTATGGACAGGTTGAACACTGAAGCTTTCTTT; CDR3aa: CASSFMDRLNTEAFF
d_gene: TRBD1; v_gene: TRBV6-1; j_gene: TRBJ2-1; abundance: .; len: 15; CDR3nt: TGTGCCAGCATCCCACAGGGGCGCTCCTACAATGAGCAGTTCTTC; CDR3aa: CASIPQGRSYNEQFF
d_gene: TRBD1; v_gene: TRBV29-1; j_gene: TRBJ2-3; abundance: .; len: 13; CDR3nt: TGCAGCGCGAACAGGGGCGGGACAGATACGCAGTATTTT; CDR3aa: CSANRGGTDTQYF
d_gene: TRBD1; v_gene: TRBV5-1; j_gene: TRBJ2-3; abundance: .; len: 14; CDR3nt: TGCGCCAGCAGCTTGTCAGGGGGCCAAGATACGCAGTATTTT; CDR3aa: CASSLSGGQDTQYF
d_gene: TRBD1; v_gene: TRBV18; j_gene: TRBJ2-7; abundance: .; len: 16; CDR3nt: TGTGCCAGCTCACCTCTCGGGGAGACAGGGAATGCCGAGCAGTACTTC; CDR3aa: CASSPLGETGNAEQYF
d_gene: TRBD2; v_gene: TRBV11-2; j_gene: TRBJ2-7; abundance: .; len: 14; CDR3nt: TGTGCCAGCAGCTTAGCAGCGGGAGGGGGCGAGCAGTACTTC; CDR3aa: CASSLAAGGGEQYF
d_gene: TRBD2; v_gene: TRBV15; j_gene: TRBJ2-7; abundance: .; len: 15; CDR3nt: TGTGCCACCAGCAGAGTAGCGGGAGGGCCCTACGAGCAGTACTTC; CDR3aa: CATSRVAGGPYEQYF
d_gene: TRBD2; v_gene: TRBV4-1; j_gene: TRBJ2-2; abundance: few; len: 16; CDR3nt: TGCGCCAGCAGCCTCTTAGGGGCGGGAGAGGCCGGGGAGCTGTTTTTT; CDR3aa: CASSLLGAGEAGELFF
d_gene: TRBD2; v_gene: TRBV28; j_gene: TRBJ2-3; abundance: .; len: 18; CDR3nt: TGTGCCAGCAGTCCAAACCTCCGACTAGCGGAGGACACAGATACGCAGTATTTT; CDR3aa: CASSPNLRLAEDTDTQYF